Presented here are 29 T cell receptor beta chains from one specimen sequenced in a study of blood T cell repertoires in COVID-19. The data were produced by immunoSEQ multiplex PCR, yet TCRdb's version contains in-frame clones alone and is incomplete. The repertoire holds 110,000 to 150,000 clones, with about 88% as singletons. Sample: peripheral blood. The receptors stem from a human donor in a cohort sampled during active COVID-19.

V and J are TRBV5-1 and TRBJ1-6, with no clear D. V shed 0 bases and J shed 9 bases, with 10 bases lying between them. CDR1 SGHRS and CDR2 YFSETQ come from the germline V gene. The length of the CDR3 is 14 residues. The CDR3 loop is CASSLVGSPSPLHF. DNA for the CDR3: TGCGCCAGCAGCTTGGTTGGCAGTCCTTCACCCCTCCACTTT.

The genes are TRBV19 and TRBJ1-5; D is undetermined. There are 16 residues in the CDR3. Germline lookup yields CDR1 LNHDA and CDR2 SQIVND (reference sequence). Trimming shortened V by 4 bases and J by 3 bases, and 16 bases separated the two germline ends. The CDR3 DNA sequence: TGTGCCAGTAGTACGGAGAGGGTTTCGGCCAATCAGCCCCAGCATTTT. It is translated as CASSTERVSANQPQHF.

This clone occurred once. This sequence joins TRBV28 and TRBJ1-1; D gene uncertain. The CDR3 loop spans 11 amino acids. Trimming took 4 bases from V and 8 from J, leaving 8 bases between them. Germline values: CDR1 MDHEN, CDR2 SYDVKM. The CDR3 here is CASSSNREAFF. The CDR3 DNA is TGTGCCAGCAGTTCTAACCGGGAAGCTTTCTTT.

The chain is built from TRBV3-1 (or the pseudogene TRBV3-2) and TRBJ2-6; possibly TRBD2 for D (7 bases). Germline CDR1 LGHDT, CDR2 YNNKEL (reference sequence). Trimming pared 0 bases from V and 0 bases from J, leaving 12 bases between. This CDR3 contains 18 residues. The chain's CDR3 is CASSQEGGAPSGANVLTF. The CDR3 region has the DNA TGTGCCAGCAGCCAAGAGGGGGGGGCACCCTCTGGGGCCAACGTCCTGACTTTC.

The chain recombines TRBV7-9 with TRBJ2-2, with D perhaps matching TRBD2 (6 bases). Germline V gives CDR1 SEHNR, CDR2 FQNEAQ (reference sequence). Trimming took off 5 bases at V and 0 bases at J, with 13 bases between the two ends. The CDR3 runs 16 residues. CDR3: CASSPTGASNTGELFF. In nucleotides, the CDR3 is TGTGCCAGCAGCCCCACGGGAGCCTCGAACACCGGGGAGCTGTTTTTT.

V usage is TRBV7-5 and J usage is TRBJ2-7; TRBD1 reflects the table's D call only, with no check against the DNA. TRBV7-5 is flagged as a pseudogene. This CDR3 spans 14 amino acids. CDR3 DNA: TGTGCCAGAAGCCCCCTGGGGCGGTTATACGAGCAGTACTTC. It translates to CARSPLGRLYEQYF.

This chain links TRBV2 with TRBJ2-2; a possible D gene is TRBD2 (6 bases). The V gene's germline CDR1 is SNHLY and CDR2 FYNNEI. The length of the CDR3 is 15 residues. V shed 2 bases and J shed 2 bases, with 9 bases lying between them. CDR3 DNA sequence: TGTGCCAGCAGTGAATGGGGGGAAAACACCGGGGAGCTGTTTTTT. Residues: CASSEWGENTGELFF.

J is TRBJ2-1 and V is TRBV28, with 10 bases lining up with TRBD2. Germline V gene lookup returns CDR1 MDHEN and CDR2 SYDVKM. The CDR3 loop spans 16 amino acids. J lost 6 bases, V lost 5 bases, and 10 bases had no gene match. CDR3 sequence reads: CASSPSRTSGRNEQFF. The CDR3 DNA is TGTGCCAGCAGTCCCTCCCGGACTAGCGGTCGCAATGAGCAGTTCTTC.

The J gene is TRBJ2-2, the V gene TRBV5-5; D not certain. The CDR3 runs 15 residues. Per the germline V gene, CDR1 is SGHKS and CDR2 is YYEKEE (reference sequence). Trimming stripped 0 bases from V and 3 bases from J, with 9 bases between. CDR3 protein: CASSLVRGYTGELFF. CDR3 sequence (DNA): TGTGCCAGCAGCTTGGTGCGAGGATACACCGGGGAGCTGTTTTTT.

This sequence joins TRBV6-1 and TRBJ1-3; D is unresolved. CDR1 and CDR2 from the germline V gene are MNHNS and SASEGT. The V gene lost 2 bases and the J gene lost 2 bases, with 10 bases spanning the gap. The CDR3 is 15 residues long. CDR3 coding DNA: TGTGCCAGCAGTGAAAGCTTCCGCGCTGGAAACACCATATATTTT. This sequence encodes CASSESFRAGNTIYF.

The chain recombines TRBV5-4 with TRBJ1-2; 7 nucleotides agree with TRBD1. CDR1 SGHNT and CDR2 YYREEE come from the germline V gene (reference sequence). V trimming: 3 bases; J trimming: 3 bases; junction bases outside the gene matches: 2. The length of the CDR3 is 13 residues. CDR3 in amino acids: CASSSGQDYGYTF. The DNA for the CDR3 is TGTGCCAGCAGCTCAGGACAGGACTATGGCTACACCTTC.

The J gene is TRBJ2-5, the V gene TRBV2; D unclear. The CDR3 loop spans 13 amino acids. Germline V gene sequence: CDR1 SNHLY, CDR2 FYNNEI. V lost 5 bases and J 0 bases, leaving 7 bases between the germline ends. The CDR3 spells CASSKENQETQYF. DNA of the CDR3: TGTGCCAGCAGTAAGGAGAACCAAGAGACCCAGTACTTC.

The chain joins TRBV19 to TRBJ2-7; 9 nucleotides agree with TRBD1. The CDR3 covers 14 residues. Germline V lookup: CDR1 LNHDA, CDR2 SQIVND (reference sequence). V lost 5 bases to trimming and J lost 2 bases; unmatched junction nucleotides: 4. Here the CDR3 DNA reads TGTGCCAGTAGTTTGAGACAGGGGGCCTACGAGCAGTACTTC. Translated, it gives CASSLRQGAYEQYF.

The CDR3 loop reads CASSFGLAGVRRDTQYF. CDR3 nucleotide sequence: TGCGCCAGCAGCTTCGGACTAGCGGGAGTTCGTCGGGATACGCAGTATTTT. The genes are TRBV5-1 and TRBJ2-3; 13 nucleotides agree with TRBD2. Losses at the gene ends were 2 bases for V and 6 bases for J; bases not matched to a gene: 9. This CDR3 region has 17 residues. In germline, CDR1 is SGHRS, CDR2 YFSETQ.

J is TRBJ1-1 and V is TRBV5-1; maybe TRBD1 (5 bases). The germline gives CDR1 SGHRS, CDR2 YFSETQ. V dropped 4 bases and J dropped 5 bases, with 15 bases sitting between them. This CDR3 region has 14 residues. The CDR3 coding sequence is TGCGCCAGCAGCGTGGAGGCAGGGTTGACTGAAGCTTTCTTT. Residues: CASSVEAGLTEAFF.

This chain uses TRBV28 with TRBJ1-5; possible D gene TRBD1, 5 bases. The CDR3 totals 16 residues. From germline, CDR1 is MDHEN and CDR2 SYDVKM. With 2 bases removed from V and 2 bases from J, the gap between germline ends came to 13 bases. The CDR3 sequence is CASSLAGRIGNQPQHF. DNA of the CDR3: TGTGCCAGCAGTTTAGCGGGACGCATAGGCAATCAGCCCCAGCATTTT.

The gene calls are TRBV2 and TRBJ2-1; unclear D gene. CDR1 SNHLY and CDR2 FYNNEI come from the germline V gene. V lost 0 bases and J lost 2, with 8 bases in between. This CDR3 region has 15 residues. For the CDR3, the DNA is TGTGCCAGCAGTGAAGCGAGACTGACCTACAATGAGCAGTTCTTC. Protein product: CASSEARLTYNEQFF. Based on the CDR3 plus reference TRBV2 and TRBJ2-1, the full variable domain is EPEVTQTPSHQVTQMGQEVILRCVPISNHLYFYWYRQILGQKVEFLVSFYNNEISEKSEIFDDQFSVERPDGSNFTLKIRSTKLEDSAMYFCASSEARLTYNEQFFGPGTRLTVL.

V gene TRBV6-2 or TRBV6-3 combines with J gene TRBJ2-1; D is unresolved. The CDR3 length is 13 residues. The V gene's germline CDR1 is MNHEY and CDR2 SVGEGT. V dropped 0 bases and J dropped 5 bases, with 5 bases sitting between them. In DNA, the CDR3 is TGTGCCAGCAGTTACTCGGAGCACAATGAGCAGTTCTTC. Protein sequence: CASSYSEHNEQFF.

This clone was observed many times. The rearrangement uses TRBV28 and TRBJ2-2, with TRBD1 identical over 9 bases. The CDR3 loop spans 15 amino acids. V lost 6 bases and J lost 2; bases outside the gene matches: 4. From germline, CDR1 is MDHEN and CDR2 SYDVKM. The CDR3 region is CASRRQGENTGELFF. CDR3 coding DNA: TGTGCCAGCAGAAGACAGGGGGAAAACACCGGGGAGCTGTTTTTT.

The chain links TRBV7-8 to TRBJ2-3; 14 nucleotides line up with TRBD2. The CDR3 runs 19 residues. V was pared by 4 bases and J by 4 bases, with 13 bases of the junction left unmatched. Looked up from germline, CDR1 is SGHVS and CDR2 is FQNEAQ. CDR3 sequence (DNA): TGTGCCAGCAGCTGGAGCTTCGGGACTAGCGGGAGCTCCCCAGATACGCAGTATTTT. Protein: CASSWSFGTSGSSPDTQYF.

This clone was seen more than once but under ten times. The genes are TRBV11-2 and TRBJ1-5; no definite D call. CDR1 is SGHAT, CDR2 FQNNGV, per germline. The CDR3 is made up of 13 amino acids. V lost 3 bases, J lost 3 bases, and 6 bases lay in between. CDR3 residues: CASSLENNQPQHF. The CDR3 DNA is TGTGCCAGCAGCTTGGAGAACAATCAGCCCCAGCATTTT.

The V gene is TRBV27, the J gene TRBJ2-5, with TRBD2 identical over 8 bases. This CDR3 is 14 amino acids long. Trimming cost V 3 bases and J 4 bases; bases outside gene matches: 4. Germline lookup yields CDR1 MNHEY and CDR2 SMNVEV (reference sequence). The CDR3: CASSFNGRAETQYF. CDR3 sequence (DNA): TGTGCCAGCAGTTTCAACGGGAGGGCAGAGACCCAGTACTTC.

The CDR3 DNA sequence: TGTGCCAGCTCACCAAGGGACAGTGGAGGGGCCTACGAGCAGTACTTC. It codes for CASSPRDSGGAYEQYF. This chain connects TRBV18 to TRBJ2-7; D might be TRBD1 (7 bases). Germline V gene data show CDR1 as KGHSH and CDR2 as LQKENI. The ends were cut back, 2 bases at V and 2 bases at J, with 16 bases in the middle. The CDR3 contains 16 residues.

The table lists this clone with a count of one. J is TRBJ1-1 and V is TRBV2; D possibly corresponds to TRBD1 (6 bases). Trimming removed 10 bases at V and 6 bases at J, with 12 bases between. From germline, CDR1 is SNHLY and CDR2 FYNNEI. This CDR3 is 11 amino acids long. CDR3 loop: CATRGGPEAFF. CDR3 DNA: TGTGCCACGAGGGGGGGACCTGAAGCTTTCTTT.

The rearrangement uses TRBV28 and TRBJ1-5, with a weak D call TRBD1 (5 bases). The CDR3 runs 13 residues. Trimming took 8 bases from V and 3 from J, leaving 11 bases between them. The germline CDR1 and CDR2 sequences are MDHEN and SYDVKM. Written as DNA, the CDR3 is TGTGCCAGCCTTCAGGGCTTCAATCAGCCCCAGCATTTT. This encodes CASLQGFNQPQHF.

The V gene is TRBV4-2, the J gene TRBJ1-3; the D gene is possibly TRBD1 (5 bases). The germline V and J ends were trimmed by 4 bases and 8 bases, with 15 bases remaining between them. CDR3 length equals 14 residues. Germline V gene sequence: CDR1 LGHNA, CDR2 YNFKEQ. As DNA, the CDR3 is TGTGCCAGCAGCCCCCGGCAGGGTCGAGACACCATATATTTT. Its translation is CASSPRQGRDTIYF.

This chain links TRBV30 with TRBJ2-2, with TRBD1 matching over 12 bases. Germline assignment: CDR1 GTSNPN and CDR2 SVGIG (reference sequence). The J segment lost 3 bases and the V segment lost 0 bases, leaving 5 bases of the junction unmatched. CDR3 size: 17 residues. As DNA, the CDR3 is TGTGCCTGGAGTGTACTTTGGGACAGGGGGCACACCGGGGAGCTGTTTTTT. Translating gives CAWSVLWDRGHTGELFF. Drawing the rest from reference TRBV30 and TRBJ2-2, the complete variable domain is SQTIHQWPATLVQPVGSPLSLECTVEGTSNPNLYWYRQAAGRGLQLLFYSVGIGQISSEVPQNLSASRPQDRQFILSSKKLLLSDSGFYLCAWSVLWDRGHTGELFFGEGSRLTVL.

This rearrangement joins TRBV7-9 to TRBJ1-5; 7 positions agree with TRBD1. The germline V gene encodes CDR1 SEHNR and CDR2 FQNEAQ (reference sequence). The CDR3 spans 16 residues. With 6 bases clipped from V and 4 bases from J, the junction kept 12 bases outside the gene matches. This CDR3 reads CASSHTGEVGNQPQHF. The CDR3 nucleotides are TGTGCCAGCAGTCATACAGGGGAGGTAGGAAATCAGCCCCAGCATTTT.

The chain has TRBV4-1 and TRBJ1-3, with D possibly TRBD1 on 6 matching bases. The length of the CDR3 is 16 residues. Trimming shortened V by 3 bases and J by 0 bases, and 12 bases separated the two germline ends. Germline V gene data show CDR1 as MGHRA and CDR2 as YSYEKL. This chain's CDR3 is CASSQLLDSSGNTIYF. The CDR3 DNA sequence: TGCGCCAGCAGCCAGCTTCTGGACAGCTCTGGAAACACCATATATTTT.